The T cell receptor (beta chain) described here comes from a study of beta chain features in type 1 diabetes. This clone was found a few times. Expressed TCRB transcripts got sequenced, as all isolated RNA was reverse transcribed. TCRdb's table, derived via immunoSEQ multiplex PCR, lists solely in-frame clones and lacks some. This sample has a few hundred thousand clones; roughly 16% occur once, and the top ten carry under 0.02%. The CDR3 spans 9 residues. CDR1 and CDR2 from the germline V gene are DFQATT and SNEGSKA (reference sequence). The genes are TRBV20-1 and TRBJ2-5; D is undetermined. The sample comprised naive CD4+ T cells from blood. This clonotype was sampled from a woman under 30 in good health. CDR3 sequence (DNA): TGCAGCGCGCGTGAGACCCAGTACTTC. Its translation: CSARETQYF.